The present TCR beta chain was sequenced within a study of T-cell memory formation after mild COVID-19. The V and J ends lost 6 bases and 3 bases respectively, with 11 bases between them. The CDR3 covers 12 residues. Germline V CDR1 and CDR2: DFQATT, SNEGSKA (reference sequence). TCRdb used MiXCR to reprocess the 5' RACE reads, holding one entry per CDR3 protein. Seen here are 380,000 or so distinct CDR3 sequences, approximately 13% observed once, and the top ten hold 22%. Remarks on this clonotype: Its antigen is not identified.

General study findings and limits: Day 37-peaking second-wave clones had unconfirmed SARS-CoV-2 specificity. Clones that contracted from day 15 to 85 had balanced CD4/CD8; later expanders were CD4+ biased.

V and J are TRBV20-1 and TRBJ2-5, with D possibly being TRBD1 or TRBD2 (5 bases each). The sequenced sample consisted of PBMCs or a T cell subset sorted from them (not recorded which). The receptor's source is a young man who had mild COVID-19 (a few samples of this study predate the infection). Cell type and time point are not known. The DNA for the CDR3 is TGCAGTGCCGGGGCGCTAGAAGAGACCCAGTACTTC. Protein sequence: CSAGALEETQYF.